Here is one TCR beta chain with its context. This clonotype was picked up many times. The clone's antigen remains unknown. No base quality values were provided; no much bigger clone lies one nucleotide off. The sample's time point label, in plain terms: newly diagnosed GD, antithyroid drugs for less than 3 months. For both TCR sequencing and RNA sequencing, RNA was extracted from PBMCs using TRIzol. The diagnosis of Graves' disease followed American Thyroid Association guidelines. The patients came from an endocrinology department in Xi'an, China. Each patient gave about 8.1 milliliters of peripheral blood, collected in an EDTA anticoagulant tube. Ficoll Paque Plus density gradient separation was used to isolate PBMCs, and no further T cell sorting was performed. An Agilent 2100 Bioanalyzer and agarose gel were used to check RNA quality, and a NanoDrop 2000 was used to measure RNA concentration. The library came from multiplex PCR. Data came from an Illumina HiSeq 4000. CDR3 regions were amplified by Arm-PCR with iRepertoire HTBI primers to construct TCR beta libraries. Before sequencing, the PCR products underwent gel purification. In the paper's pipeline: Gene usage analysis of CDR3 amino acid clonotypes relied on the approximately 62 TRBV and 14 TRBJ segments identified across samples. COPE and FqMerger were used to merge the filtered high-quality paired reads into contigs. BLAST was used to align contigs to the IMGT TRBV, TRBD and TRBJ reference genes, and CDR3 was defined following IMGT. Clonotypes above 0.1% frequency were classified as highly expanded clones. Shannon entropy served as the measure of repertoire diversity, while the Gini coefficient captured V-J evenness. A clonotype found in more than one individual was treated as public. TCRdb redid the processing of the public reads, applying fastp at Q25 and MiXCR, and retained in-frame beta chains. Here each entry gathers all rows of one CDR3 protein and keeps the most common genes and DNA. The V and J calls come from TCRdb's annotation, not from the publication. The sample records 250,000 to 400,000 distinct CDR3 sequences, approximately 20% of which are singletons. The ten largest clones represent around 36% of the sample.

V loses 5 bases, J loses 6 bases, and the germline ends lie 24 bases apart. The cysteine opens and the phenylalanine closes a CDR3 of 17 amino acids. Of the read, only the CDR3 DNA is kept; its 51 bases are in frame from base 1. Based on the germline V gene, the CDR1 and CDR2 sequences are MNHNS and SASEGT. The sample is drawn from a study of regulatory T cells in long-lasting Graves disease listed by TCRdb under 2021. Regarding the study in general: Patients with newly diagnosed Graves' disease had been on antithyroid drugs for under 3 months. Peripheral blood TCR sequencing and RNA sequencing compared persistent Graves' disease patients with newly diagnosed Graves' disease patients. The study was registered as a clinical trial and conducted in China. TCR sequencing covered some 13 persistent and approximately 20 newly diagnosed Graves' disease patients, about 35 samples in total.

The investigation overall reported the following: The small sample size was acknowledged by the authors as a limitation that may reduce accuracy. Persistent Graves' disease patients showed lower TCR Shannon entropy and fewer highly expanded clones than newly diagnosed patients, suggesting clonal expansion. Sequencing and analysis were restricted to the TCR beta chain. Patients with persistent disease shared more public clonotypes (approximately 2,500) than newly diagnosed patients did (roughly 970). Because the primary lesion, thyroid tissue, could not be accessed, the study looked at peripheral blood alone. TRBV28, TRBJ1-2 and TRBJ2-5 were preferentially used in persistent disease, while TRBV20-1 and TRBJ2-1 were favored in newly diagnosed disease.

The starting material was peripheral blood mononuclear cells (PBMCs), obtained at new diagnosis, from a patient treated with antithyroid drugs. The sequence derives from a female donor with Graves disease. Rearrangement joined TRBV6-1 to TRBJ2-3, with a tentative D gene TRBD1 over 7 matching bases. The base sequence is TGTGCCAGCAGTCCGGAGGGGACAGCCCACCCACAGGATACGCAGTATTTT. This encodes CASSPEGTAHPQDTQYF.